A single sample gave rise to the 4 T cell receptor beta chains below, sequenced in a study of shared clonotypes between healthy human individuals. Clones were sequenced by immunoSEQ multiplex PCR, and TCRdb holds only the in-frame ones, with some missing. The data contain 740,000 or so clones, less than 80% of them singletons. The source material was memory CD4+ T cells sorted from blood. The subset was: CD45RA-negative fraction. The source of these receptors is a woman in her 30s in good health.

This chain uses TRBV4-1 with TRBJ2-5; TRBD1 matches at 10 bases. V gave up 2 bases and J gave up 3 bases; unmatched junction bases: 3. Per the germline V gene, CDR1 is MGHRA and CDR2 is YSYEKL. This CDR3 has 15 amino acids. Written as DNA, the CDR3 is TGCGCCAGCAGCCAACCGGGACAGGGGAAAGAGACCCAGTACTTC. It yields the protein CASSQPGQGKETQYF.

This sequence joins TRBV9 and TRBJ2-1; D perhaps matches TRBD2 (5 bases). Germline V lookup: CDR1 SGDLS, CDR2 YYNGEE. The CDR3 has 14 residues. Trimming shortened V by 3 bases and J by 5 bases, and 12 bases separated the two germline ends. The CDR3 sequence is CASSGAAEDNEQFF. DNA of the CDR3: TGTGCCAGCAGCGGGGCAGCGGAAGACAATGAGCAGTTCTTC.

J is TRBJ2-1 and V is TRBV11-1; a weak D match, TRBD1 (5 bases). The CDR3 is 17 amino acids. V was cut by 1 base and J by 4 bases, with 17 bases left in between. Germline V gives CDR1 SGHAT, CDR2 FQDESV (reference sequence). CDR3 nucleotide sequence: TGTGCCAGCAGCTTAGTCCGGCAGGGAAAGAATTACAATGAGCAGTTCTTC. It encodes CASSLVRQGKNYNEQFF.

In regard to this clone: The same CDR3 also results from other DNA sequences found in this sample. The chain uses TRBV5-1 and TRBJ2-3; D unclear. V dropped 0 bases and J dropped 0 bases, with 8 bases sitting between them. Germline values: CDR1 SGHRS, CDR2 YFSETQ. The CDR3 is made up of 15 amino acids. This CDR3 reads CASSLAVVSTDTQYF. CDR3 sequence (DNA): TGCGCCAGCAGCTTGGCCGTGGTTAGCACAGATACGCAGTATTTT.